This T cell receptor (beta chain) was sequenced for a study of identical twins. Notes on the study in general: For monozygotic twins, models underestimated out-of-frame TCR alpha sharing. Those out-of-frame alpha sequences shared by twins showed an excess of low generation probability.

MiXCR, applied by TCRdb to the 5' RACE reads, yields one record per CDR3 protein. The sample lists about 530,000 distinct CDR3 sequences; nearly 15% were seen once. In this sample, this clonotype turned up many times. Its antigen remains unidentified. This sample also appeared in a second study, on yellow fever vaccine responses in identical twins.

The sequenced material came from CD4+ T cells sorted from blood. The sequence was collected from a woman between 18 and 30 years old in good health.

The CDR3 DNA sequence: TGTGCCAGCAGTTTGGGCAGGGTTAATGAGCAGTTCTTC. Its protein is CASSLGRVNEQFF. The rearrangement joins TRBV12-3 or TRBV12-4 to TRBJ2-1, with a possible D match to TRBD1 (5 bases). The CDR3 covers 13 residues. The germline V and J ends were trimmed by 3 bases and 7 bases, with 10 bases remaining between them.